This TCR beta chain was identified during a study of blood T cell repertoires in COVID-19. For the study at large: Both acute and convalescent COVID-19 samples were obtained from the United States, Italy and Spain. Sources were T cells, B-cell-depleted T cells, or PBMCs; the material itself was cDNA or gDNA.

In its sample, this clone was seen a few times. Followed longitudinally, the Seattle patients had been enrolled during active infection. The CDR3 is 12 amino acids. Germline loops: CDR1 MNHEY, CDR2 SVGAGI. With 5 bases removed from V and 10 bases from J, the gap between germline ends came to 14 bases. Authors' analysis steps: For nucleated cells, counts were estimated from reference gene primer amplification. Here immunoSEQ multiplex PCR was the method, and the copy in TCRdb shows in-frame clones only, minus some. The DNA gave D and trimming, while V, J and clone size come from that table. This sample has about 530,000 clones; about 88% occur once, and the top ten carry 7.5% to 9.5%.

The sample was peripheral blood. V usage is TRBV6-5 and J usage is TRBJ1-1; TRBD1 is a possible D gene (5 bases). The receptor was derived from a woman between 45 and 60 years old with COVID-19, enrolled during active disease. CDR3 nucleotides: TGTGCCAGCAGTCTGCCGGGGGGAGGAGCTTTCTTT. Translating gives CASSLPGGGAFF.